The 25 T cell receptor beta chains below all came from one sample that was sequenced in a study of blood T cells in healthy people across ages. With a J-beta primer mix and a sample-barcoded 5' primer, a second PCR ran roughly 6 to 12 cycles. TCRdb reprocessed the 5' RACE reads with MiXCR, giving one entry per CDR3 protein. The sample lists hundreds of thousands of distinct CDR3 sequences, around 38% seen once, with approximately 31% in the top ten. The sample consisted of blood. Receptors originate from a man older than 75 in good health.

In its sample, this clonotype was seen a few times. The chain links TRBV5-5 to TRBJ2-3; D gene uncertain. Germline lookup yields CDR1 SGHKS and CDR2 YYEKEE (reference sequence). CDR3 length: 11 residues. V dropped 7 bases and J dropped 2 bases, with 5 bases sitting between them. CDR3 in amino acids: CASVFTDTQYF. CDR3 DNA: TGTGCCAGCGTCTTCACAGATACGCAGTATTTT. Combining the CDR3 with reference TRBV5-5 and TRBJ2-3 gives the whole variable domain DAGVTQSPTHLIKTRGQQVTLRCSPISGHKSVSWYQQVLGQGPQFIFQYYEKEERGRGNFPDRFSARQFPNYSSELNVNALLLGDSALYLCASVFTDTQYFGPGTRLTVL.

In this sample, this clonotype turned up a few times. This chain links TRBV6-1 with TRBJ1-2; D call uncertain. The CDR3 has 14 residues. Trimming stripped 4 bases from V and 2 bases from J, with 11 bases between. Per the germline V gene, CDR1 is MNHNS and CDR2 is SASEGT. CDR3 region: CASSAAAGNYGYTF. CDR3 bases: TGTGCCAGCAGTGCGGCGGCGGGGAACTATGGCTACACCTTC.

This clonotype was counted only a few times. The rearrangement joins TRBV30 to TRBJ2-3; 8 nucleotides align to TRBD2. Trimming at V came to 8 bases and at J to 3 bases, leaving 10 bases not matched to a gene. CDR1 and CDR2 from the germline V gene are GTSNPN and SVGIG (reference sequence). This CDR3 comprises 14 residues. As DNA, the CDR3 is TGTGCCCGACAGGTTAGCGGGGTAACAGATACGCAGTATTTT. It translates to CARQVSGVTDTQYF.

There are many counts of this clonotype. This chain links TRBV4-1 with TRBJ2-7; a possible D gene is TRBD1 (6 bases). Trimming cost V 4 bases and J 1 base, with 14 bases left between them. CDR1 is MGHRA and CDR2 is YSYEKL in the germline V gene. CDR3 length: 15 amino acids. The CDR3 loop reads CASSPTTQGSYEQYF. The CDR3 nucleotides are TGCGCCAGCAGCCCGACCACGCAGGGGTCCTACGAGCAGTACTTC.

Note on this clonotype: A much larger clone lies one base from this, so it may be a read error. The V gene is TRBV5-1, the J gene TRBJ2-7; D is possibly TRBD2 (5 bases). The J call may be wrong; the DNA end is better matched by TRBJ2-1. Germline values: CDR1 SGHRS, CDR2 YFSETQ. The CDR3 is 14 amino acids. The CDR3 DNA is TGCGCCAGCAGCTTGGCCGGGGTTGCCTACGAGCAGTTCTTC. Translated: CASSLAGVAYEQFF.

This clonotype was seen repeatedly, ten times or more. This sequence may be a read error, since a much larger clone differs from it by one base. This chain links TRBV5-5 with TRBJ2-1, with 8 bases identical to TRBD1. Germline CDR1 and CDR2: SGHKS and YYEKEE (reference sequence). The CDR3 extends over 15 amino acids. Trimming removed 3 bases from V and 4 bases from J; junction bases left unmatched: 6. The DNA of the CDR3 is TGTGCCAGCAGCTCTGCAGGGGGCTTATACAATGAGCAGTTCTTC. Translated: CASSSAGGLYNEQFF.

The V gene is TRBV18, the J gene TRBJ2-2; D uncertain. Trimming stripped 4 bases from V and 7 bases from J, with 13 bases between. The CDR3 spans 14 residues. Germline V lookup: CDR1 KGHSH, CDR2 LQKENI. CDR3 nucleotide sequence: TGTGCCAGCTCACTTGACGTGGGAAACGGGGAGCTGTTTTTT. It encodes CASSLDVGNGELFF.

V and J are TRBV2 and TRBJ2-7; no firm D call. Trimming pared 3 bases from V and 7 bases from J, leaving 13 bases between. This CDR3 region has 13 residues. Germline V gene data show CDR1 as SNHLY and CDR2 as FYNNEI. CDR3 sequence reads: CASSDGDRGEQYF. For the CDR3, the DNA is TGTGCCAGCAGTGACGGCGATCGTGGAGAGCAGTACTTC.

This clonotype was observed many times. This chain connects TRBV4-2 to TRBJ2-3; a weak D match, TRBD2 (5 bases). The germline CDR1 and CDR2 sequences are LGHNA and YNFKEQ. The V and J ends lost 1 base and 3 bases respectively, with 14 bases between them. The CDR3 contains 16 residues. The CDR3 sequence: CASSQAVERGTDTQYF. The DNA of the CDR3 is TGTGCCAGCAGCCAAGCGGTTGAACGAGGGACAGATACGCAGTATTTT.

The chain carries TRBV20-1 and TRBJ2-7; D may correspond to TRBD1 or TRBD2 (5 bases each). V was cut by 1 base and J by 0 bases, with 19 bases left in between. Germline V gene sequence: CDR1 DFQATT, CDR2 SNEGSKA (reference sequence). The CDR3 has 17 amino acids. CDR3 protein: CSARVKGSLSYSYEQYF. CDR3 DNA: TGCAGTGCTAGAGTCAAGGGGAGCCTTTCCTACTCCTACGAGCAGTACTTC.

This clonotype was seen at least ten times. In DNA form, the CDR3 reads TGCGCCAGCAGCTCCGACCCCCACGGGGAGACCCAGTACTTC. Translating gives CASSSDPHGETQYF. V usage is TRBV4-1 and J usage is TRBJ2-5, with unresolved D. The CDR3 is 14 residues long. V was clipped by 5 bases and J by 5 bases, with 15 bases between them. Germline assignment: CDR1 MGHRA and CDR2 YSYEKL.

The CDR3 is CASSPGVDYNEQYF. The CDR3 DNA reads TGTGCCAGCAGCCCCGGGGTCGACTACAATGAGCAGTACTTC. This chain joins TRBV7-2 and TRBJ2-7; weak D call: TRBD2 (5 bases). CDR3 length equals 14 residues. Germline loops: CDR1 SGHTA, CDR2 FQGNSA. The ends were cut back, 5 bases at V and 7 bases at J, with 18 bases in the middle.

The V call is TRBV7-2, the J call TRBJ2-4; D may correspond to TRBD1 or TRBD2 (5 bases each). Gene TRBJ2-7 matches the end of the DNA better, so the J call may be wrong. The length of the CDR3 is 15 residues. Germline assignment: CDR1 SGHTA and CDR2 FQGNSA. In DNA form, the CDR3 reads TGTGCCAGCAGATACCGCCGGGACCCATCCTACGAGCAGTACTTC. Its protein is CASRYRRDPSYEQYF.

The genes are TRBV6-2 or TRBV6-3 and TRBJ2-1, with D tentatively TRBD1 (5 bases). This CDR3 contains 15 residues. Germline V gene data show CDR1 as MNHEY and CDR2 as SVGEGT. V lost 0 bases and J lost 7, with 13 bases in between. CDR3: CASSYSGAMENEQFF. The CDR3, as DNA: TGTGCCAGCAGTTACTCAGGGGCTATGGAAAATGAGCAGTTCTTC.

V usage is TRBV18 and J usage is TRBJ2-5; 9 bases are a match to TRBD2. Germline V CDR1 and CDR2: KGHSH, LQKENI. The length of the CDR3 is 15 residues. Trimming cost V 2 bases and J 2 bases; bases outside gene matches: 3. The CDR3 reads CASSPTSGGQETQYF. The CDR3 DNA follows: TGTGCCAGCTCACCAACCAGCGGGGGGCAAGAGACCCAGTACTTC. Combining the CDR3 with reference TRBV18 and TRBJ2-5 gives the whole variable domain NAGVMQNPRHLVRRRGQEARLRCSPMKGHSHVYWYRQLPEEGLKFMVYLQKENIIDESGMPKERFSAEFPKEGPSILRIQQVVRGDSAAYFCASSPTSGGQETQYFGPGTRLLVL.

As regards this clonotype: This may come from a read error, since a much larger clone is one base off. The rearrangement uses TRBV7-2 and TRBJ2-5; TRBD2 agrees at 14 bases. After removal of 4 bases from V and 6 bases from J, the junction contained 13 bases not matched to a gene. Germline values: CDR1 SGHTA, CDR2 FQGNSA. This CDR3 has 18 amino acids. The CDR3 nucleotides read TGTGCCAGCAGCTCATATCCTCCGACTAGCGGGGGGGCGAAGACCCAGTACTTC. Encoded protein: CASSSYPPTSGGAKTQYF. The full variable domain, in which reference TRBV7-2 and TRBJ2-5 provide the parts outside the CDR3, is GAGVSQSPSNKVTEKGKDVELRCDPISGHTALYWYRQSLGQGLEFLIYFQGNSAPDKSGLPSDRFSAERTGGSVSTLTIQRTQQEDSAVYLCASSSYPPTSGGAKTQYFGPGTRLLVL.

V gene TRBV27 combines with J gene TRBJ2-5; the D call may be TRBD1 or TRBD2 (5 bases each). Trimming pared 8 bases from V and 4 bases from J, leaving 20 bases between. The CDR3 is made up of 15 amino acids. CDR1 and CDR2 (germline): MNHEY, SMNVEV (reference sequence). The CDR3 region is CASSSGQGGIETQYF. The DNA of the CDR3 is TGTGCCAGCTCTTCGGGGCAGGGCGGTATAGAGACCCAGTACTTC.

The CDR3 DNA follows: TGCAGTGCTAACCAGGGGGTCGAGGAGACCCAGTACTTC. Its protein product is CSANQGVEETQYF. The chain is built from TRBV20-1 and TRBJ2-5; 7 nucleotides match TRBD1. The ends lost 4 bases at V and 5 bases at J; junction bases unmatched: 7. This CDR3 has 13 residues. Germline V gene data show CDR1 as DFQATT and CDR2 as SNEGSKA (reference sequence).

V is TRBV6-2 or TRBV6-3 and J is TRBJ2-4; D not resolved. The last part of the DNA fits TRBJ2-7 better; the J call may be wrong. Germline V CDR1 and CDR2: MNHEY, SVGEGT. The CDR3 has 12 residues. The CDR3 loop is CASSYSMFEQYF. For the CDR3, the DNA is TGTGCCAGCAGTTACTCAATGTTCGAGCAGTACTTC.

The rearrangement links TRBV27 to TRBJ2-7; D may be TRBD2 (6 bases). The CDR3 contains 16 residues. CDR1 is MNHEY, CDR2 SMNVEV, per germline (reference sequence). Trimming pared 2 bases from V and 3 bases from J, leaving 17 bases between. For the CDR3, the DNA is TGTGCCAGCAGTTTAGGCGGGACCCAATTACTCTACGAGCAGTACTTC. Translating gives CASSLGGTQLLYEQYF.

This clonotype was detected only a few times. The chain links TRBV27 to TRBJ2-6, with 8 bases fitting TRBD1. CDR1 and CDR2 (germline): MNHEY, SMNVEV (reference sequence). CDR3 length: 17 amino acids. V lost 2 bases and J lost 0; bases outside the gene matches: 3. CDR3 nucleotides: TGTGCCAGCAGTTTAGAAACAGGGGGCTCTGGGGCCAACGTCCTGACTTTC. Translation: CASSLETGGSGANVLTF. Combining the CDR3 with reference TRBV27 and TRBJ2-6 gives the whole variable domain EAQVTQNPRYLITVTGKKLTVTCSQNMNHEYMSWYRQDPGLGLRQIYYSMNVEVTDKGDVPEGYKVSRKEKRNFPLILESPSPNQTSLYFCASSLETGGSGANVLTFGAGSRLTVL.

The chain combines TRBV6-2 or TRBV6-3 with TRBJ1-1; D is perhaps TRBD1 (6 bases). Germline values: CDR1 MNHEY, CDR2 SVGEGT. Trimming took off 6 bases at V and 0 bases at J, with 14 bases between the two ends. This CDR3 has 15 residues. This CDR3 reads CASRATGHMNTEAFF. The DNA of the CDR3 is TGTGCCAGCAGAGCCACGGGACATATGAACACTGAAGCTTTCTTT.

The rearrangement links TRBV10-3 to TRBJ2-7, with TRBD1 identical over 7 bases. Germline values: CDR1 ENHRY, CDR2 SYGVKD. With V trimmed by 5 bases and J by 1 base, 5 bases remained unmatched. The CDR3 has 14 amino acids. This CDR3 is CAISPGQFSYEQYF. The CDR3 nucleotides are TGTGCCATCAGTCCGGGACAGTTTTCCTACGAGCAGTACTTC.

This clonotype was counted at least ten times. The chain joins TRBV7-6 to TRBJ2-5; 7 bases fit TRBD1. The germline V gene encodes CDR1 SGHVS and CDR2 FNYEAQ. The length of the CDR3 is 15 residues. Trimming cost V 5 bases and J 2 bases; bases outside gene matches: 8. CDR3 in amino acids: CASSPSLGQQETQYF. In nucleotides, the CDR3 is TGTGCCAGCAGCCCCTCCCTGGGACAGCAAGAGACCCAGTACTTC.

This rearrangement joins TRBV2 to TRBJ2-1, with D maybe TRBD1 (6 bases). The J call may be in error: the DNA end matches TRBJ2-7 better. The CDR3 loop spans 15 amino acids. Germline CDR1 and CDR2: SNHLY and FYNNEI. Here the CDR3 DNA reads TGTGCCAGCAGGACAGGCGCTGCGGCCTACAATGAGCAGTACTTC. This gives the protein CASRTGAAAYNEQYF.